Below, 5 T cell receptor beta chains from the same sample are listed, as sequenced in a study of shared clonotypes between healthy human individuals. Sequencing was performed with immunoSEQ multiplex PCR; in TCRdb, only in-frame clones are kept and a portion is missing. Of 980,000 or so clones listed, less than 85% were seen once; the top ten hold roughly 1.5%. Sequenced material: memory CD4+ T cells sorted from blood. Noted subset: CD45RA-negative fraction. Receptors originate from a man between 18 and 29 years old in good health.

The chain has TRBV7-9 and TRBJ2-3; TRBD2 matches 9 bases. This CDR3 is 15 amino acids long. After removal of 5 bases from V and 0 bases from J, the junction contained 3 bases not matched to a gene. The germline CDR1 and CDR2 sequences are SEHNR and FQNEAQ (reference sequence). The CDR3 protein is CASSPLAGSTDTQYF. As DNA, the CDR3 is TGTGCCAGCAGCCCTCTAGCGGGGAGCACAGATACGCAGTATTTT.

In DNA form, the CDR3 reads TGTGCCTTTTCATCAGGCGTAACCTCTGGAAACACCATATATTTT. Translating it yields CAFSSGVTSGNTIYF. The chain employs TRBV30 and TRBJ1-3, with D hard to call. The CDR3 spans 15 residues. The germline V gene has CDR1 GTSNPN and CDR2 SVGIG (reference sequence). The germline V and J ends were trimmed by 7 bases and 0 bases, with 16 bases remaining between them.

This clone was counted once. This sequence joins TRBV18 and TRBJ1-2; a possible D gene is TRBD1 (5 bases). V was clipped by 1 base and J by 5 bases, with 14 bases between them. The CDR3 has 15 residues. The germline V gene has CDR1 KGHSH and CDR2 LQKENI. As DNA, the CDR3 is TGTGCCAGCTCACCACAAGGTCAAGGGGAGTATGGCTACACCTTC. Its translation: CASSPQGQGEYGYTF.

The V gene is TRBV6-1, the J gene TRBJ1-2; D might be TRBD1 (5 bases). With 4 bases removed from V and 6 bases from J, the gap between germline ends came to 18 bases. Germline loops: CDR1 MNHNS, CDR2 SASEGT. The CDR3 runs to 15 residues. The CDR3 nucleotides read TGTGCCAGCAGTGGTGAGGCCCGAGGGGCTCATGGCTACACCTTC. Translation: CASSGEARGAHGYTF.

A remark on this clone: The junction does not match germline at one end; this may be a read error. The chain couples TRBV7-7 to TRBJ2-3, with 16 bases lining up with TRBD2. The CDR3 extends over 17 amino acids. Germline V gene lookup returns CDR1 SSHAT and CDR2 FNYEAQ (reference sequence). The CDR3 coding sequence is TGTGCTAGCAGCGCCGGGACTAGCGGGGGGGTGACAGATACGCAGTATTTT. It is translated as CASSAGTSGGVTDTQYF.